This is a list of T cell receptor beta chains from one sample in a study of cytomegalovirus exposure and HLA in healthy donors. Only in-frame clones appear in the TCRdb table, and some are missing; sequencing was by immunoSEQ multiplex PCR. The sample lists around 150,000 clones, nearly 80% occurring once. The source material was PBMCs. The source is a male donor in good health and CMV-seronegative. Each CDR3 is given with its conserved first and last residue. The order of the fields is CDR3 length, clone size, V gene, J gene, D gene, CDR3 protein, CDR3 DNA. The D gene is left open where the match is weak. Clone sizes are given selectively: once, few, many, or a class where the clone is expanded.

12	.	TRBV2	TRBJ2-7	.	CASSGYSYEQYF	TGTGCCAGCAGTGGGTATTCCTACGAGCAGTACTTC
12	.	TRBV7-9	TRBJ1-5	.	CASSRSNMPQHF	TGTGCCAGCAGCCGGTCAAATATGCCCCAGCATTTT
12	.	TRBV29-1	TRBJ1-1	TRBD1	CSVDRRETEAFF	TGCAGCGTGGACAGGAGGGAAACTGAAGCTTTCTTT
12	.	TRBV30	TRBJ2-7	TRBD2	CAWERGGYEQYF	TGTGCCTGGGAGCGGGGGGGCTACGAGCAGTACTTC
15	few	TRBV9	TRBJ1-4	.	CASSVGQGTNEKLFF	TGTGCCAGCAGCGTAGGGCAGGGGACTAATGAAAAACTGTTTTTT
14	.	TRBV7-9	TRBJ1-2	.	CATVAGLEVYGYTF	TGTGCCACAGTTGCGGGGCTCGAGGTTTATGGCTACACCTTC
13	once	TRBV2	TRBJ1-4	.	CASMGADNEKLFF	TGTGCCAGCATGGGGGCGGATAATGAAAAACTGTTTTTT
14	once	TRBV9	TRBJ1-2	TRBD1	CASSITGATYGYTF	TGTGCCAGCAGCATCACAGGGGCGACCTATGGCTACACCTTC
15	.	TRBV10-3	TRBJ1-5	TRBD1	CAISEGTGALEPQHF	TGTGCCATCAGTGAGGGGACAGGGGCCCTGGAACCCCAGCATTTT
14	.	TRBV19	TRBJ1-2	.	CASSINGQGYGYTF	TGTGCCAGTAGTATTAATGGACAAGGGTATGGCTACACCTTC
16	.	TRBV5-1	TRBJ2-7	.	CASSLVEVTPSYEQYF	TGCGCCAGCAGCTTGGTAGAGGTAACACCCTCCTACGAGCAGTACTTC
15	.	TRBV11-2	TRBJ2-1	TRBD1	CASYETGSSYNEQFF	TGTGCCAGCTATGAGACAGGGAGCTCCTACAATGAGCAGTTCTTC
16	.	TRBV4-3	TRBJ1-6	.	CASSQGAWGDNSPLHF	TGCGCCAGCAGCCAGGGAGCGTGGGGAGATAATTCACCCCTCCACTTT
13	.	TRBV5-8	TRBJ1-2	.	CASSLKGDYGYTF	TGTGCCAGCAGCTTGAAGGGGGACTATGGCTACACCTTC
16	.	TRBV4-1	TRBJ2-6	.	CASSPAGSAGANGLTF	TGCGCCAGCAGCCCGGCGGGATCTGCTGGGGCCAACGGCCTGACTTTC
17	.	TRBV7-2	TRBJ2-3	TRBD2	CASSSRVIAGGADTQYF	TGTGCCAGCAGCTCCCGGGTTATAGCGGGGGGCGCAGATACGCAGTATTTT
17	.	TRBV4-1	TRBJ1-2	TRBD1	CASSQGVPGGFNYGYTF	TGCGCCAGCAGCCAAGGCGTCCCAGGGGGTTTTAACTATGGCTACACCTTC
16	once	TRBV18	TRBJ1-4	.	CASSPRQISTNEKLFF	TGTGCCAGCTCACCCCGACAGATTTCAACTAATGAAAAACTGTTTTTT
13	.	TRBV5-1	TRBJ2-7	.	CASSSTSFYEQYF	TGCGCCAGCAGCTCGACTAGTTTCTACGAGCAGTACTTC
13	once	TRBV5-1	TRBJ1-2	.	CASSLRETYGYTF	TGCGCCAGCAGCCTGAGGGAGACCTATGGCTACACCTTC
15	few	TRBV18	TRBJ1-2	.	CASSPLQGGVNGYTF	TGTGCCAGCTCACCATTACAGGGTGGGGTTAATGGCTACACCTTC
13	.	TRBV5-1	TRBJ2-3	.	CASSGLSTDTQYF	TGCGCCAGCTCGGGACTTAGCACAGATACGCAGTATTTT
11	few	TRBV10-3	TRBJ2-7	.	CATSGGYEQYF	TGTGCCACCTCCGGGGGATACGAGCAGTACTTC
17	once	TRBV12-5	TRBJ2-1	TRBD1	CASGFKGASPRVCEQFF	TGTGCTAGTGGTTTCAAGGGGGCGTCTCCCAGGGTGTGTGAGCAGTTCTTC
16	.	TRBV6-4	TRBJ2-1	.	CASKLGVRWSYNEQFF	TGTGCCAGCAAGCTCGGCGTGAGGTGGTCCTACAATGAGCAGTTCTTC
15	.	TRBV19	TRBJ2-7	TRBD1	CASSPRQGASYEQYF	TGTGCCAGTAGTCCTCGACAGGGGGCGTCCTACGAGCAGTACTTC
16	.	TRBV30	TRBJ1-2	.	CAWSVLGGTANYGYTF	TGTGCCTGGAGTGTACTGGGGGGGACGGCTAACTATGGCTACACCTTC
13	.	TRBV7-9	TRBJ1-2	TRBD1	CASSYDRGYGYTF	TGTGCCAGCAGCTACGACAGGGGGTATGGCTACACCTTC
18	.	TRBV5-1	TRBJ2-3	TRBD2	CASSRGTSGGPSTDTQYF	TGCGCCAGCAGCAGGGGGACTAGCGGGGGCCCTAGCACAGATACGCAGTATTTT
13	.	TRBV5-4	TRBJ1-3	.	CASSSGTRNTIYF	TGTGCCAGCAGCTCCGGGACTAGAAACACCATATATTTT
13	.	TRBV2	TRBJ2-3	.	CASSEASHSNRDF	TGTGCCAGCAGTGAAGCCTCCCACTCGAACAGGGATTTT
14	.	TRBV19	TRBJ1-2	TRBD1	CASTPDRGSDGYTF	TGTGCCAGTACCCCGGACAGGGGATCGGATGGCTACACCTTC
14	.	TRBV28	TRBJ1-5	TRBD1	CASSWDRGNQPQHF	TGTGCCAGCAGTTGGGACAGGGGCAATCAGCCCCAGCATTTT
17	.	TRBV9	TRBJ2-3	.	CASSVAEGPRTVDTQYF	TGTGCCAGCAGCGTAGCGGAGGGACCCCGGACGGTAGATACGCAGTATTTT
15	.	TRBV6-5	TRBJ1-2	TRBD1	CASRGQGQAHYGYTF	TGTGCCAGCAGGGGACAGGGCCAAGCCCACTATGGCTACACCTTC
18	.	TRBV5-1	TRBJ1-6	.	CASSPNHPTISYNSPLHF	TGCGCCAGCAGCCCGAACCACCCGACAATTTCCTATAATTCACCCCTCCACTTT
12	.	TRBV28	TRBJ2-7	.	CATGTGVLEQYF	TGTGCCACCGGGACGGGGGTCTTGGAGCAGTACTTC
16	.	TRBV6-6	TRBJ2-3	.	CASSYSPSWPTDTQYF	TGTGCCAGCAGTTACTCTCCTAGCTGGCCCACAGATACGCAGTATTTT
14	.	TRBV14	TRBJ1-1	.	CASSQDVGGPEAFF	TGTGCCAGCAGCCAAGATGTGGGGGGGCCTGAAGCTTTCTTT
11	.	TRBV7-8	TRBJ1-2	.	CASGRGNGYTF	TGTGCCAGCGGAAGAGGGAATGGCTACACCTTC
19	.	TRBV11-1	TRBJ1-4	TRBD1	CASSAGSPTGMATNEKLFF	TGTGCCAGCAGCGCGGGCAGTCCGACAGGGATGGCAACTAATGAAAAACTGTTTTTT
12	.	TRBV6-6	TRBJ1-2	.	CASSYKGAGFTF	TGTGCCAGCAGTTACAAAGGGGCCGGCTTCACCTTC
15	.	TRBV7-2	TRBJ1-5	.	CASSRLWGFDQPQHF	TGTGCCAGCAGCAGGCTATGGGGCTTTGATCAGCCCCAGCATTTT
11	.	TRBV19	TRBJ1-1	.	CASSSRAEAFF	TGTGCCAGTAGTAGCAGGGCTGAAGCTTTCTTT
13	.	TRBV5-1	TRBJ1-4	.	CASSLSGNEKLFF	TGCGCCAGCAGCCTAAGCGGTAATGAAAAACTGTTTTTT
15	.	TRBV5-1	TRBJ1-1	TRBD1	CASSPGTGLRTEAFF	TGCGCCAGCAGCCCGGGGACAGGGTTGCGGACTGAAGCTTTCTTT
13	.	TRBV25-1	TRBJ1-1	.	CASMNQGNTEAFF	TGTGCCAGCATGAATCAGGGGAACACTGAAGCTTTCTTT